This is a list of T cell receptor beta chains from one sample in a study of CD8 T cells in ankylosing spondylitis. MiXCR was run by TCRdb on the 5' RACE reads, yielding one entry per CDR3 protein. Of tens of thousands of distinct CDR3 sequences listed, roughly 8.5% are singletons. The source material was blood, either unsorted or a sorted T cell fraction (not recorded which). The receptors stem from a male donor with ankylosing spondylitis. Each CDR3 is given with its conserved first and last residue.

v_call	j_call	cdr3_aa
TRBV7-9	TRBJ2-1	CASSLQRQTIYNEQFF
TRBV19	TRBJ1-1	CASSILGNTEAFF
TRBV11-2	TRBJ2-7	CASSWGTAYEQYF
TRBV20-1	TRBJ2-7	CSARLAWGTYEQYF
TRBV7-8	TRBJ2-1	CASSLTGTSIYNEQFF
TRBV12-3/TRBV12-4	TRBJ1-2	CASSLGRGYTF
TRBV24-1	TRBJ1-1	CATQGGNTEAFF
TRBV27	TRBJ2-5	CASSLTAGGTQYF
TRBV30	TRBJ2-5	CAWSVLEGETQYF
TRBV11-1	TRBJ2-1	CASSLGRRDNEQFF
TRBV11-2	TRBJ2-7	CASSLDPGSYEQYF
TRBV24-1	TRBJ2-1	CATSDFGGASYNEQFF
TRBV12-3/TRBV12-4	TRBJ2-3	CASSSLAGGRADTQYF
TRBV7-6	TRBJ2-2	CASRRRPLISSQGGELFF
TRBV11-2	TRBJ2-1	CASSLETDNEQFF
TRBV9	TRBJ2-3	CASSPRTSGRPDTQYF